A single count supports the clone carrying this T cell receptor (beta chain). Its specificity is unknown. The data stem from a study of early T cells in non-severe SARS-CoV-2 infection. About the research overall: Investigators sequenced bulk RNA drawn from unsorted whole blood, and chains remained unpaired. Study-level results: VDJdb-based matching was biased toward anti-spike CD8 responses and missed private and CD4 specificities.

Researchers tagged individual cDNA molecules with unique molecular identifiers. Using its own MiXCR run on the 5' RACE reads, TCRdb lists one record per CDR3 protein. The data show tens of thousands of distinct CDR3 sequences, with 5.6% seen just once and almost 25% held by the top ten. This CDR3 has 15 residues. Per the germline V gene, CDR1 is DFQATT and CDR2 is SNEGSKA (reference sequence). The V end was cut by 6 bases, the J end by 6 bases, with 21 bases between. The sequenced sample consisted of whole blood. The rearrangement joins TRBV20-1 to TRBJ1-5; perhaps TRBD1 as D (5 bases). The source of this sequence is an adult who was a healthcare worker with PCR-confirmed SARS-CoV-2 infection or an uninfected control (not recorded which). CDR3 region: CSAAQGPPRGQPQHF. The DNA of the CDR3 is TGCAGTGCCGCGCAGGGCCCTCCACGGGGTCAGCCCCAGCATTTT.